This TCR beta chain appears in the sequencing data of a study of shared clonotypes between healthy human individuals. CDR3 size: 16 residues. Looked up from germline, CDR1 is SEHNR and CDR2 is FQNEAQ (reference sequence). Trimming removed 2 bases at V and 4 bases at J, with 14 bases between. CD45RO negativity and positive selection for CCR7 defined naive CD8 cells, a population that excluded terminally differentiated effector memory CD45RA+ cells. Assay: immunoSEQ multiplex PCR; the TCRdb copy retains only in-frame clones and omits some. The sample has around 2,000,000 clones; about 95% are singletons. A word on this clone: Its specificity is not known.

Findings and caveats of the study: Generation probabilities of non-shared clonotypes were lower (relative to those shared by all four donors).

This TCR was recovered from a young man in good health. The V gene is TRBV7-9, the J gene TRBJ2-2; no clear D gene. The sequencing input was naive CD8+ T cells sorted from blood. CDR3 nucleotide sequence: TGTGCCAGCAGCTTACTTTTAGTAGGCGGCACCGGGGAGCTGTTTTTT. The encoded protein is CASSLLLVGGTGELFF.